The entry below describes one T cell receptor beta chain. The multiple sclerosis controls consisted of treatment-naive patients with relapsing-remitting disease, either stable or active. Isolation of CD8+ and CD4+ T cells was performed negatively, whereas enrichment of TEMRA cells was done by FACS. The sample comes from a study of CD8 T cells in Susac syndrome. The CDR3 covers 14 residues. Germline loops: CDR1 LNHNV, CDR2 YYDKDF (reference sequence). Trimming took off 5 bases at V and 0 bases at J, with 10 bases between the two ends. With random hexamers, roughly 0.45 to 1 ug RNA was reverse transcribed. Across 54 Vbeta and 13 Jbeta, immunoSEQ multiplex PCR amplified TCR beta CDR3. TCRdb re-called the immunoSEQ multiplex PCR reads through MiXCR, storing one row per CDR3 protein. The sample yields just over 150,000 distinct CDR3 sequences, roughly 95% seen once.

This sequence was found in a human donor with multiple sclerosis. V gene TRBV15 combines with J gene TRBJ1-1; possibly TRBD1 for D (5 bases). Material: CD8+ T cells from PBMCs. This CDR3 is CATSGRQMNTEAFF. The CDR3 nucleotides are TGTGCCACCAGCGGGAGACAGATGAACACTGAAGCTTTCTTT.